This T cell receptor (beta chain) is drawn from a study of Graves' ophthalmopathy and Graves' hyperthyroidism. About the study: Stable hyperthyroidism meant no ophthalmopathy within 18 months of follow-up.

This clonotype was seen repeatedly, ten times or more. Its antigen remains unidentified. One end of the junction is discordant with germline, which a read error may explain. RNA served as the template for amplifying TCR beta CDR3 regions. The library came from an HTBI-primed first-round RT-PCR and a second-round multiplex PCR. TCRdb called the multiplex PCR reads again in MiXCR, with one record for every CDR3 protein. The data hold over a million distinct CDR3 sequences, with 36% observed a single time. The CDR3 runs 12 residues. Germline assignment: CDR1 SGHRS and CDR2 YFSETQ. Orbital computed tomography, together with clinical symptoms, serum thyroxine, TRAb and thyroid ultrasound, was used for diagnosis. Whole-study findings and limits: Ophthalmopathy was separated from stable hyperthyroidism by a 13-signature model with 87.88% sensitivity and 81.08% specificity. The majority of expanded thyroid clonotypes above 0.001 frequency also occurred in blood.

This rearrangement joins TRBV5-1 to TRBJ1-5; D is uncertain. This receptor was obtained from an adult man with Graves' hyperthyroidism. Sequenced input: peripheral blood or thyroid tissue (not recorded which). This CDR3 reads CASSLEGQPQHF. CDR3 bases: TGTGCCAGCAGCTTAGAGGGTCAGCCCCAGCATTTT.